One sample yielded the 29 T cell receptor beta chains listed below, sequenced in a study of cytomegalovirus exposure and HLA in healthy donors. It was with 60 Vbeta and 13 Jbeta primers that the PCR ran. TCRdb keeps only in-frame clones here, not all; method: immunoSEQ multiplex PCR. The table has roughly 150,000 clones, 55% to 85% seen once. Sequenced material: PBMCs. All receptors come from a man aged 40-55 years in good health and CMV-seronegative.

This clone has just a few counts. V and J are TRBV19 and TRBJ1-5, with D unresolved. Germline V gene sequence: CDR1 LNHDA, CDR2 SQIVND (reference sequence). Between the trimmed V and J ends, which lost 1 base and 6 bases, there was a span of 7 bases. The CDR3 is 13 amino acids. This chain's CDR3 is CASSIGSAQPQHF. The CDR3 nucleotides are TGTGCCAGTAGTATAGGTAGCGCTCAGCCCCAGCATTTT. The full variable domain, completed using reference TRBV19 and TRBJ1-5, is DGGITQSPKYLFRKEGQNVTLSCEQNLNHDAMYWYRQDPGQGLRLIYYSQIVNDFQKGDIAEGYSVSREKKESFPLTVTSAQKNPTAFYLCASSIGSAQPQHFGDGTRLSIL.

This clone has more than one count but fewer than ten. The chain joins TRBV14 to TRBJ2-3, with D maybe TRBD2 (6 bases). V was cut by 3 bases and J by 5 bases, with 12 bases left in between. Germline V gives CDR1 SGHDN, CDR2 FVKESK. The CDR3 extends over 14 amino acids. CDR3 loop: CASSHGGAEDTQYF. The CDR3 region has the DNA TGTGCCAGCAGCCACGGGGGAGCTGAAGATACGCAGTATTTT. The variable domain in full, with the rest retrieved from reference TRBV14 and TRBJ2-3, is EAGVTQFPSHSVIEKGQTVTLRCDPISGHDNLYWYRRVMGKEIKFLLHFVKESKQDESGMPNNRFLAERTGGTYSTLKVQPAELEDSGVYFCASSHGGAEDTQYFGPGTRLTVL.

This sequence joins TRBV9 and TRBJ1-1, with a possible D match to TRBD1 (5 bases). The CDR3 spans 14 residues. CDR1 and CDR2 (germline): SGDLS, YYNGEE. Trimming left V 0 bases short and J 3 bases short, with 9 bases between. The CDR3 loop is CASSVEGDDTEAFF. Here the CDR3 DNA reads TGTGCCAGCAGCGTAGAAGGGGATGACACTGAAGCTTTCTTT.

The table lists this clone with a count of one. The chain recombines TRBV2 with TRBJ2-5; 11 bases line up with TRBD2. V lost 8 bases to trimming and J lost 3 bases; unmatched junction nucleotides: 8. The CDR3 extends over 15 amino acids. Germline V gene data show CDR1 as SNHLY and CDR2 as FYNNEI. The CDR3 DNA reads as TGTGCCAGCGGATACTCGGGACTAGCGGAAGAGACCCAGTACTTC. As protein: CASGYSGLAEETQYF.

In the case of this clone: A junction boundary mismatches the germline segment, possibly from a read error. The gene calls are TRBV7-9 and TRBJ1-2; 8 bases fit TRBD1. Germline CDR1 reads SEHNR; CDR2 reads FQNEAQ (reference sequence). CDR3 length equals 15 residues. The CDR3 reads CASSIAGGSGYGYTF. As DNA, the CDR3 is TGTGCCAGCAGCATAGCAGGGGGCTCGGGCTATGGCTACACCTTC.

This clone was picked up a small number of times. The chain carries TRBV7-9 and TRBJ2-3; 15 bases align to TRBD2. The germline V gene has CDR1 SEHNR and CDR2 FQNEAQ (reference sequence). J lost 2 bases, V lost 5 bases, and 11 bases had no gene match. The CDR3 has 19 residues. CDR3 coding DNA: TGTGCCAGCAGCCGATATGGGGGGACTAGCGGGGGGTCCACAGATACGCAGTATTTT. The encoded protein is CASSRYGGTSGGSTDTQYF.

The chain combines TRBV4-1 with TRBJ1-4, with D hard to call. Germline CDR1 MGHRA, CDR2 YSYEKL. The length of the CDR3 is 12 residues. V shed 3 bases and J shed 11 bases, with 10 bases lying between them. CDR3 bases: TGCGCCAGCAGCCAGCCCTGGGAGAAACTGTTTTTT. Amino acid sequence: CASSQPWEKLFF.

The chain uses TRBV2 and TRBJ2-7; 9 bases are shared with TRBD1. This CDR3 has 14 amino acids. The V segment lost 6 bases and the J segment 6 bases; nucleotides outside the gene matches: 9. In germline, CDR1 is SNHLY, CDR2 FYNNEI. The CDR3: CASRTGTGYGEQYF. In nucleotides, the CDR3 is TGTGCCAGCAGGACCGGGACAGGGTACGGCGAGCAGTACTTC.

V is TRBV7-2 and J is TRBJ2-7; 10 bases align to TRBD2. V dropped 1 base and J dropped 8; count of bases not matched to a gene: 8. This CDR3 has 15 residues. Germline CDR1 is SGHTA and CDR2 is FQGNSA. CDR3 sequence reads: CASSLERASGRKQYF. The CDR3 DNA is TGTGCCAGCAGCTTAGAAAGGGCTAGCGGGAGAAAGCAGTACTTC.

The V and J genes are TRBV4-2 and TRBJ2-2; D is ambiguous. V was pared by 0 bases and J by 5 bases, with 10 bases between. This CDR3 is built from 15 residues. Germline V CDR1 and CDR2: LGHNA, YNFKEQ. CDR3 loop: CASSQDGVFTGELFF. For the CDR3, the DNA is TGTGCCAGCAGCCAAGACGGTGTCTTTACCGGGGAGCTGTTTTTT.

The chain recombines TRBV7-9 with TRBJ2-4, with D maybe TRBD2 (6 bases). This CDR3 is built from 12 residues. Trimming left V 5 bases short and J 7 bases short, with 9 bases between. Germline lookup yields CDR1 SEHNR and CDR2 FQNEAQ (reference sequence). The CDR3 DNA reads as TGTGCCAGCAGCACCAGCGGGAACATTCAGTACTTC. This encodes CASSTSGNIQYF.

Only one count was recorded for this clone. Here the CDR3 reads CAWSSGTGNEKLFF. The CDR3 coding sequence is TGTGCCTGGAGCTCCGGGACAGGGAATGAAAAACTGTTTTTT. The V and J genes are TRBV30 and TRBJ1-4; 9 bases map to TRBD1. CDR3 size: 14 residues. Germline CDR1 reads GTSNPN; CDR2 reads SVGIG (reference sequence). With V trimmed by 3 bases and J by 5 bases, 4 bases remained unmatched.

The CDR3 DNA is TGTGCCACCAGCAGTTTAAAACAGTGGCTGAACACTGAAGCTTTCTTT. This encodes CATSSLKQWLNTEAFF. The chain is built from TRBV15 and TRBJ1-1; D not certain. V dropped 3 bases and J dropped 0 bases, with 14 bases sitting between them. This CDR3 contains 16 residues. Germline CDR1 LNHNV, CDR2 YYDKDF (reference sequence).

The chain couples TRBV6-7 to TRBJ2-4; 9 bases are a match to TRBD2. TRBV6-7 counts as an open reading frame of uncertain function. This CDR3 region has 16 residues. Losses at the gene ends were 9 bases for V and 4 bases for J; bases not matched to a gene: 13. CDR3 region: CASTLPPAGGKNIQYF. Here the CDR3 DNA reads TGTGCCAGTACCCTTCCCCCCGCGGGGGGGAAAAACATTCAGTACTTC.

V usage is TRBV7-6 and J usage is TRBJ2-1; 8 nucleotides agree with TRBD2. This CDR3 region has 16 residues. Trimming at V came to 4 bases and at J to 5 bases, leaving 10 bases not matched to a gene. Germline CDR1 SGHVS, CDR2 FNYEAQ. CDR3 in DNA: TGTGCCAGCAGCTCCCCTTTTCGGGGGGGACACAATGAGCAGTTCTTC. Its translation: CASSSPFRGGHNEQFF.

The chain couples TRBV19 to TRBJ1-1, with no clear D. Trimming left V 3 bases short and J 1 base short, with 12 bases between. The CDR3 runs 15 residues. Germline CDR1 reads LNHDA; CDR2 reads SQIVND (reference sequence). The DNA for the CDR3 is TGTGCCAGTAGTATTTCGCGACACCAGAACACTGAAGCTTTCTTT. The encoded protein is CASSISRHQNTEAFF.

The CDR3 spells CASSLFSLNTEAFF. As DNA, the CDR3 is TGTGCCAGCAGTCTGTTCAGTTTGAACACTGAAGCTTTCTTT. V is TRBV28 and J is TRBJ1-1; D unclear. The germline V and J ends were trimmed by 5 bases and 0 bases, with 10 bases remaining between them. The CDR3 loop spans 14 amino acids. CDR1 and CDR2 (germline): MDHEN, SYDVKM.

The CDR3: CASSLGGTASYEQYF. Here the CDR3 DNA reads TGCGCCAGCAGCTTGGGCGGGACAGCTTCCTACGAGCAGTACTTC. The chain combines TRBV5-1 with TRBJ2-7; D is possibly TRBD1 (7 bases). CDR3 length: 15 amino acids. Germline V gene sequence: CDR1 SGHRS, CDR2 YFSETQ. Between the trimmed V and J ends, which lost 0 bases and 1 base, there was a span of 11 bases.

The CDR3, as DNA: TGTGCCAGCAGCCGGCGGGGCGTCACGAACACCGGGGAGCTGTTTTTT. This translates into CASSRRGVTNTGELFF. The V gene is TRBV11-2, the J gene TRBJ2-2; weak D call: TRBD2 (6 bases). The CDR3 has 16 amino acids. Trimming removed 5 bases at V and 0 bases at J, with 13 bases between. Germline CDR1 is SGHAT and CDR2 is FQNNGV.

The V gene is TRBV27, the J gene TRBJ2-1, with D possibly TRBD2 on 6 matching bases. The CDR3 loop spans 17 amino acids. Germline assignment: CDR1 MNHEY and CDR2 SMNVEV (reference sequence). Trimming pared 0 bases from V and 4 bases from J, leaving 16 bases between. CDR3: CASSLSMAGRGYNEQFF. The DNA of the CDR3 is TGTGCCAGCAGTTTATCGATGGCGGGACGGGGGTACAATGAGCAGTTCTTC.

The chain employs TRBV11-2 and TRBJ2-5, with a possible D match to TRBD2 (5 bases). CDR3 size: 14 residues. CDR1 is SGHAT, CDR2 FQNNGV, per germline. Deletions cut 5 bases from V and 3 bases from J, with 13 bases between. DNA for the CDR3: TGTGCCAGCAGCCTACGAGGACTGGAAGAGACCCAGTACTTC. Translating it yields CASSLRGLEETQYF.

The J gene is TRBJ1-5, the V gene TRBV19; 10 nucleotides align to TRBD1. Losses at the gene ends were 6 bases for V and 2 bases for J; bases not matched to a gene: 13. The CDR3 consists of 18 residues. Germline lookup yields CDR1 LNHDA and CDR2 SQIVND (reference sequence). CDR3 protein: CASRLWDRGDVGNQPQHF. The CDR3 nucleotides are TGTGCCAGTAGATTGTGGGACAGGGGTGATGTTGGCAATCAGCCCCAGCATTTT.

V usage is TRBV2 and J usage is TRBJ2-1; 7 bases map to TRBD1. The CDR3 is 16 residues long. With 5 bases clipped from V and 7 bases from J, the junction kept 14 bases outside the gene matches. The germline CDR1 and CDR2 sequences are SNHLY and FYNNEI. DNA of the CDR3: TGTGCCAGCAGTACCCATCGGACAGGCAGGGGGAATGAGCAGTTCTTC. This encodes CASSTHRTGRGNEQFF.

This chain joins TRBV27 and TRBJ1-2, with a tentative D call TRBD1 (6 bases). Germline V gene sequence: CDR1 MNHEY, CDR2 SMNVEV (reference sequence). V was pared by 5 bases and J by 0 bases, with 13 bases between. This CDR3 contains 15 residues. CDR3 DNA sequence: TGTGCCAGCAGTGCCGGACAGACGCCTAACTATGGCTACACCTTC. This translates into CASSAGQTPNYGYTF.

This clone was seen just once. The chain combines TRBV30 with TRBJ2-7; D unresolved. V was trimmed by 4 bases and J by 1 base, leaving 14 bases between them. The CDR3 sequence is 14 residues long. Germline-derived CDR1 and CDR2 are GTSNPN and SVGIG (reference sequence). In DNA form, the CDR3 reads TGTGCCTGGACCCTAAACTTGAATTCCTACGAGCAGTACTTC. This translates into CAWTLNLNSYEQYF.

The J gene is TRBJ1-2, the V gene TRBV7-9; TRBD1 matches 7 bases. Germline CDR1 reads SEHNR; CDR2 reads FQNEAQ (reference sequence). CDR3 length: 17 amino acids. V shed 2 bases, J shed 3 bases, and the junction held 12 bases outside the gene matches. CDR3 nucleotide sequence: TGTGCCAGCAGCTTAACAAGGGGACAGACGTCTGACTATGGCTACACCTTC. Its protein product is CASSLTRGQTSDYGYTF.

V usage is TRBV23-1 and J usage is TRBJ1-2; D is perhaps TRBD1 (6 bases). Being an ORF, TRBV23-1 has a function that is uncertain. V was clipped by 0 bases and J by 0 bases, with 17 bases between them. This CDR3 region has 18 residues. In nucleotides, the CDR3 is TGCGCCAGCAGTCAATCTGGTTCCGGACAGCTTTCTAACTATGGCTACACCTTC. It encodes CASSQSGSGQLSNYGYTF.

Here the CDR3 reads CASSFGQGQETQYF. The CDR3 DNA is TGTGCCAGCAGCTTCGGACAGGGGCAAGAGACCCAGTACTTC. This chain joins TRBV7-9 and TRBJ2-5; TRBD1 agrees at 9 bases. In germline, CDR1 is SEHNR, CDR2 FQNEAQ (reference sequence). The CDR3 has 14 amino acids. Trimming at V came to 3 bases and at J to 2 bases, leaving 1 base not matched to a gene.

This clone was detected a few times. This chain links TRBV6-5 with TRBJ2-1; a possible D gene is TRBD2 (6 bases). From germline, CDR1 is MNHEY and CDR2 SVGAGI. The CDR3 has 16 residues. Deletions cut 0 bases from V and 5 bases from J, with 14 bases between. The CDR3 spells CASSYSGGFGNNEQFF. The CDR3 DNA reads TGTGCCAGCAGTTACTCGGGGGGTTTTGGGAACAATGAGCAGTTCTTC.